This is a list of T cell receptor beta chains from one sample in a study of cytomegalovirus exposure and HLA in healthy donors. Clones were read by immunoSEQ multiplex PCR, and TCRdb kept only the in-frame ones, dropping some. The data show some 200,000 clones, around 70% seen once. Sequencing was carried out using PBMCs. The receptors shown here come from a man in his forties or fifties in good health and CMV-seropositive. The CDR3 runs from the conserved cysteine through the conserved F or W. Fields, in order: CDR3 DNA, CDR3 protein, J gene, V gene, clone size, D gene. A D gene is named only where the DNA matches it firmly. The size field is filled for only some rows; it gives once, few, many or a size class.

CDR3nt: TGTGCCAGTAGTATAGTTGGGGGAGGGAACACTGAAGCTTTCTTT
CDR3aa: CASSIVGGGNTEAFF
j_gene: TRBJ1-1
v_gene: TRBV19
abundance: -
d_gene: -

CDR3nt: TGTGCCAGCAGCCAACCTAACAGGGGGCTCTATGGCTACACCTTC
CDR3aa: CASSQPNRGLYGYTF
j_gene: TRBJ1-2
v_gene: TRBV4-2
abundance: -
d_gene: TRBD1

CDR3nt: TGCAGCGGAACCACGACAGGGATCGGAGATACGCAGTATTTT
CDR3aa: CSGTTTGIGDTQYF
j_gene: TRBJ2-3
v_gene: TRBV29-1
abundance: -
d_gene: TRBD1

CDR3nt: TGTGCCAGTAGTCCTGGGGGACAGTTTAATTCACCCCTCCACTTT
CDR3aa: CASSPGGQFNSPLHF
j_gene: TRBJ1-6
v_gene: TRBV19
abundance: few
d_gene: TRBD1

CDR3nt: TGTGCCAGTATCCCCTACCCCGGGACAAACTATGGCTACACCTTC
CDR3aa: CASIPYPGTNYGYTF
j_gene: TRBJ1-2
v_gene: TRBV19
abundance: -
d_gene: -

CDR3nt: TGCGCCAGCAGCCAAGGAGTGGGGACTAGGGACGAGCAGTACTTC
CDR3aa: CASSQGVGTRDEQYF
j_gene: TRBJ2-7
v_gene: TRBV4-1
abundance: -
d_gene: TRBD2

CDR3nt: TGTGCCAGCAGCTGGGCGGGACAGGAAATTACCGGGGAGCTGTTTTTT
CDR3aa: CASSWAGQEITGELFF
j_gene: TRBJ2-2
v_gene: TRBV7-9
abundance: once
d_gene: TRBD1

CDR3nt: TGCGCCAGCAGCGACAAGAACAGCGGCACTGAAGCTTTCTTT
CDR3aa: CASSDKNSGTEAFF
j_gene: TRBJ1-1
v_gene: TRBV4-3
abundance: -
d_gene: -

CDR3nt: TGTGCCACCGGAAGGAGTGAAATCCAAGAGACCCAGTACTTC
CDR3aa: CATGRSEIQETQYF
j_gene: TRBJ2-5
v_gene: TRBV19
abundance: -
d_gene: -

CDR3nt: TGCGCCAGCAGCCGAGCGGGGGGCGAGACCCAGTACTTC
CDR3aa: CASSRAGGETQYF
j_gene: TRBJ2-5
v_gene: TRBV4-1
abundance: -
d_gene: TRBD2

CDR3nt: TGCGCCAGCAGCCTCGGTGGACAGGGGAACACTGAAGCTTTCTTT
CDR3aa: CASSLGGQGNTEAFF
j_gene: TRBJ1-1
v_gene: TRBV4-1
abundance: -
d_gene: TRBD1

CDR3nt: TGTGCCAGTAGTATGTCGCTGACAGGGGAAGAGACCCAGTACTTC
CDR3aa: CASSMSLTGEETQYF
j_gene: TRBJ2-5
v_gene: TRBV19
abundance: once
d_gene: TRBD1

CDR3nt: TGTGCCAGCAGTTTTGAGGACGGGGGGCTGTTTTTT
CDR3aa: CASSFEDGGLFF
j_gene: TRBJ2-2
v_gene: TRBV27
abundance: -
d_gene: -

CDR3nt: TGTGCCAGCAGTAGGAGACAGCAACATGGCTACACCTTC
CDR3aa: CASSRRQQHGYTF
j_gene: TRBJ1-2
v_gene: TRBV2
abundance: -
d_gene: -

CDR3nt: TGTGCCAGCAGAGACAGGGGTAACTATGGCTACACCTTC
CDR3aa: CASRDRGNYGYTF
j_gene: TRBJ1-2
v_gene: TRBV28
abundance: -
d_gene: TRBD1

CDR3nt: TGTGCCAGCAGCTTAGCGCGTGTAGCTTTCTTT
CDR3aa: CASSLARVAFF
j_gene: TRBJ1-1
v_gene: TRBV7-9
abundance: -
d_gene: -

CDR3nt: TGCGCCAGCAACAAGGGGGAGACAGGGGGACCCTACGAGCAGTACTTC
CDR3aa: CASNKGETGGPYEQYF
j_gene: TRBJ2-7
v_gene: TRBV5-1
abundance: -
d_gene: TRBD1

CDR3nt: TGTTCCAGCAGCCAAACAGGGGGCGCGACTGGCTACACCTTC
CDR3aa: CSSSQTGGATGYTF
j_gene: TRBJ1-2
v_gene: TRBV7-9
abundance: -
d_gene: TRBD1

CDR3nt: TGTGCCAGCAGCCTCGAGACAGGTGGAGGTACTGAAGCTTTCTTT
CDR3aa: CASSLETGGGTEAFF
j_gene: TRBJ1-1
v_gene: TRBV7-9
abundance: -
d_gene: -

CDR3nt: TGTGCCAGTACACATGCGCTGCGGGGGGCGAAGAAAGAAAAACTGTTTTTT
CDR3aa: CASTHALRGAKKEKLFF
j_gene: TRBJ1-4
v_gene: TRBV19
abundance: -
d_gene: -

CDR3nt: TGCGCCAGCAGGCAGGGGTGGGGGGGTAATTCACCCCTCCACTTT
CDR3aa: CASRQGWGGNSPLHF
j_gene: TRBJ1-6
v_gene: TRBV4-1
abundance: -
d_gene: -

CDR3nt: TGTGCCAGTAGTATGTTTATAGAGGCAGGGAGGCCCAATCAGCCCCAGCATTTT
CDR3aa: CASSMFIEAGRPNQPQHF
j_gene: TRBJ1-5
v_gene: TRBV19
abundance: -
d_gene: -

CDR3nt: TGTGCCCCCCAAGGGGAACAAGAGACCCAGTACTTC
CDR3aa: CAPQGEQETQYF
j_gene: TRBJ2-5
v_gene: TRBV27
abundance: -
d_gene: -

CDR3nt: TGCGCCAGCAGCTTGGCACAGGGCTACGAGCAGTACTTC
CDR3aa: CASSLAQGYEQYF
j_gene: TRBJ2-7
v_gene: TRBV5-1
abundance: -
d_gene: -

CDR3nt: TGTGCCAGCAGCACCCTCGACAGGGGCAATCAGCCCCAGCATTTT
CDR3aa: CASSTLDRGNQPQHF
j_gene: TRBJ1-5
v_gene: TRBV21-1
abundance: few
d_gene: -

CDR3nt: TGCGCCAGCAGCTATTCAGGGGTTCCACAAGAGACCCAGTACTTC
CDR3aa: CASSYSGVPQETQYF
j_gene: TRBJ2-5
v_gene: TRBV5-1
abundance: -
d_gene: -

CDR3nt: TGTGCCAGCAGCTCCGCAGCTAACTATGGCTACACCTTC
CDR3aa: CASSSAANYGYTF
j_gene: TRBJ1-2
v_gene: TRBV6-6
abundance: once
d_gene: -

CDR3nt: TGTGCCAGCAGCTTATCCACAGGGGTGTCCTACGAGCAGTACTTC
CDR3aa: CASSLSTGVSYEQYF
j_gene: TRBJ2-7
v_gene: TRBV7-2
abundance: few
d_gene: TRBD1

CDR3nt: TGTGCCACCAGCAGAGATAGGGGAACTGAAGCTTTCTTT
CDR3aa: CATSRDRGTEAFF
j_gene: TRBJ1-1
v_gene: TRBV15
abundance: -
d_gene: -

CDR3nt: TGTGCCAGCAGCTTGGCGGGGGGGCCTAGTGAGCAGTTCTTC
CDR3aa: CASSLAGGPSEQFF
j_gene: TRBJ2-1
v_gene: TRBV7-6
abundance: -
d_gene: TRBD2

CDR3nt: TGTGCCAGCAGCTTAGTATGGCGGGGGGGCGTCAATGAGCAGTTCTTC
CDR3aa: CASSLVWRGGVNEQFF
j_gene: TRBJ2-1
v_gene: TRBV11-1
abundance: -
d_gene: TRBD2

CDR3nt: TGTGCCAGCAGCTCCCGGCGGGACAGAAGCTCCTACAATGAGCAGTTCTTC
CDR3aa: CASSSRRDRSSYNEQFF
j_gene: TRBJ2-1
v_gene: TRBV7-6
abundance: -
d_gene: -

CDR3nt: TGTGCCAGCAGTGTATCGACAGGGGGCTTAGCCAAAAACATTCAGTACTTC
CDR3aa: CASSVSTGGLAKNIQYF
j_gene: TRBJ2-4
v_gene: TRBV6-1
abundance: -
d_gene: TRBD1

CDR3nt: TGTGCCACCAGCAGAGATTTTGCCAGCAATGAGCAGTTCTTC
CDR3aa: CATSRDFASNEQFF
j_gene: TRBJ2-1
v_gene: TRBV15
abundance: few
d_gene: -

CDR3nt: TGCGCCAGCAGGGGAATTATCAGCGGGGGGAGGAGGTTGGCTACGCAGTATTTT
CDR3aa: CASRGIISGGRRLATQYF
j_gene: TRBJ2-3
v_gene: TRBV10-1
abundance: -
d_gene: TRBD2

CDR3nt: TGTGCCAGCAGTCTCCAGGGGGCCTATGGCTACACCTTC
CDR3aa: CASSLQGAYGYTF
j_gene: TRBJ1-2
v_gene: TRBV6-1
abundance: once
d_gene: TRBD1

CDR3nt: TGTGCCAGCAGCTGGGACATTCGCAGTGAAAAACTGTTTTTT
CDR3aa: CASSWDIRSEKLFF
j_gene: TRBJ1-4
v_gene: TRBV5-5
abundance: -
d_gene: -

CDR3nt: TGTGCCAGCAGCTGGGGCCCGGGACTAGCGGACAATGAGCAGTTCTTC
CDR3aa: CASSWGPGLADNEQFF
j_gene: TRBJ2-1
v_gene: TRBV5-6
abundance: once
d_gene: TRBD2

CDR3nt: TGCGCCAGCAGCGGCGGGGGGTCATACACCGGGGAGCTGTTTTTT
CDR3aa: CASSGGGSYTGELFF
j_gene: TRBJ2-2
v_gene: TRBV4-3
abundance: -
d_gene: TRBD2

CDR3nt: TGTGCCAGCAGCTTACGGCGGGGACCTGAGAATGAGCAGTTCTTC
CDR3aa: CASSLRRGPENEQFF
j_gene: TRBJ2-1
v_gene: TRBV7-8
abundance: -
d_gene: -

CDR3nt: TGCGCCAGCAGCCGAGACTTGAGCGGGGGGGGTGAGACCCAGTACTTC
CDR3aa: CASSRDLSGGGETQYF
j_gene: TRBJ2-5
v_gene: TRBV4-3
abundance: -
d_gene: TRBD2

CDR3nt: TGTGCCAGCAGCTTGGTTAGCGGGGGGGCCAGTGAGCAGTTCTTC
CDR3aa: CASSLVSGGASEQFF
j_gene: TRBJ2-1
v_gene: TRBV5-4
abundance: few
d_gene: TRBD2

CDR3nt: TGCGCCAGCAGCTACTACGACCGGGACTCTGGAAACACCATATATTTT
CDR3aa: CASSYYDRDSGNTIYF
j_gene: TRBJ1-3
v_gene: TRBV5-1
abundance: -
d_gene: -

CDR3nt: TGTGCCAGCAGCGTCGACAGTAACTATGGCTACACCTTC
CDR3aa: CASSVDSNYGYTF
j_gene: TRBJ1-2
v_gene: TRBV28
abundance: once
d_gene: -

CDR3nt: TGCAGTGCTTTCTCTTTCAATGAGCAGTTCTTC
CDR3aa: CSAFSFNEQFF
j_gene: TRBJ2-1
v_gene: TRBV20-1
abundance: -
d_gene: -

CDR3nt: TGTGCCAGCAGTTTCTCCTGGGGGGGGCGGGATGGCTACACCTTC
CDR3aa: CASSFSWGGRDGYTF
j_gene: TRBJ1-2
v_gene: TRBV27
abundance: few
d_gene: -

CDR3nt: TGTGCCAGCAGCTTGGGCGGGGCTCAAGAGACCCAGTACTTC
CDR3aa: CASSLGGAQETQYF
j_gene: TRBJ2-5
v_gene: TRBV5-6
abundance: -
d_gene: -

CDR3nt: TGTGCCAGCTCACCACAGGTCTCGGTAACAGGCTCTGGAAACACCATATATTTT
CDR3aa: CASSPQVSVTGSGNTIYF
j_gene: TRBJ1-3
v_gene: TRBV18
abundance: -
d_gene: -

CDR3nt: TGTGCCAGCAACGGAGGGGTAACCAAAAACATTCAGTACTTC
CDR3aa: CASNGGVTKNIQYF
j_gene: TRBJ2-4
v_gene: TRBV6-1
abundance: -
d_gene: -

CDR3nt: TGTGCCAGTAGCGCCGACCGGGGGAGCAATCAGCCCCAGCATTTT
CDR3aa: CASSADRGSNQPQHF
j_gene: TRBJ1-5
v_gene: TRBV19
abundance: -
d_gene: -

CDR3nt: TGCGCCAGCAGCCAAGTGGCGGGACGGGAAGAGACCCAGTACTTC
CDR3aa: CASSQVAGREETQYF
j_gene: TRBJ2-5
v_gene: TRBV4-1
abundance: -
d_gene: -

CDR3nt: TGTGCCAGCAGCCAATTGGGGACTAGCGAGGATGAGCAGTTCTTC
CDR3aa: CASSQLGTSEDEQFF
j_gene: TRBJ2-1
v_gene: TRBV16
abundance: -
d_gene: TRBD2

CDR3nt: TGTGCCAGTAGTATAACTACAGGGGGCAGTAATGGTGAAGCTTTCTTT
CDR3aa: CASSITTGGSNGEAFF
j_gene: TRBJ1-1
v_gene: TRBV19
abundance: -
d_gene: TRBD1